Listed here are 27 T cell receptor beta chains from one sample, sequenced in a study of blood T cell repertoires in COVID-19. Using immunoSEQ multiplex PCR, the repertoire was profiled, and TCRdb retains in-frame clones only, with some absent. Among tens of thousands of clones listed, about 89% were seen once. The material sequenced was peripheral blood. These receptors were taken from a human donor in a cohort sampled during active COVID-19.

The chain joins TRBV27 to TRBJ2-2; 11 bases align to TRBD2. Trimming cost V 7 bases and J 5 bases; bases outside gene matches: 15. The CDR3 is 18 amino acids. The V gene's germline CDR1 is MNHEY and CDR2 SMNVEV (reference sequence). Here the CDR3 DNA reads TGTGCCAGCATCTCCCTTTCCGGGACTAGCGGACCTACCGGGGAGCTGTTTTTT. Amino acids: CASISLSGTSGPTGELFF.

This clone was counted between two and nine times. The chain links TRBV7-2 to TRBJ2-7, with TRBD2 matching over 7 bases. This CDR3 is built from 14 residues. J was trimmed by 7 bases and V by 4 bases; bases with no gene match: 10. Germline CDR1 and CDR2: SGHTA and FQGNSA. Here the CDR3 reads CASSYGGGLGEQYV. In DNA, the CDR3 is TGTGCCAGCAGCTATGGCGGGGGATTGGGGGAGCAGTACGTC.

The chain has TRBV30 and TRBJ1-3; no reliable D call. Germline V gene lookup returns CDR1 GTSNPN and CDR2 SVGIG (reference sequence). V was trimmed by 7 bases and J by 2 bases, leaving 12 bases between them. CDR3 length: 13 residues. CDR3 bases: TGTGCCTACACTTCAGGAACTGGAAACACCATATATTTT. Protein sequence: CAYTSGTGNTIYF. Complete variable domain (other parts from reference TRBV30 and TRBJ1-3): SQTIHQWPATLVQPVGSPLSLECTVEGTSNPNLYWYRQAAGRGLQLLFYSVGIGQISSEVPQNLSASRPQDRQFILSSKKLLLSDSGFYLCAYTSGTGNTIYFGEGSWLTVV.

V usage is TRBV5-4 and J usage is TRBJ2-1; 8 bases fit TRBD2. CDR3 size: 16 residues. V lost 3 bases, J lost 8 bases, and 13 bases stayed unmatched. In germline, CDR1 is SGHNT, CDR2 YYREEE (reference sequence). In DNA form, the CDR3 reads TGTGCCAGCAGCTCCCCGGGACTAGGGGTTTTATATGAGCAGTTCTTC. This codes for CASSSPGLGVLYEQFF.

The CDR3 bases are TGTGCCAGTATGACAGGGGGCAGGTACGAGCAGTACTTC. Translating it yields CASMTGGRYEQYF. V gene TRBV28 combines with J gene TRBJ2-7; TRBD1 aligns across 10 bases. This CDR3 has 13 residues. Germline values: CDR1 MDHEN, CDR2 SYDVKM. The J segment lost 4 bases and the V segment lost 9 bases, leaving 6 bases of the junction unmatched. Full variable domain (rest looked up from reference TRBV28 and TRBJ2-7): DVKVTQSSRYLVKRTGEKVFLECVQDMDHENMFWYRQDPGLGLRLIYFSYDVKMKEKGDIPEGYSVSREKKERFSLILESASTNQTSMYLCASMTGGRYEQYFGPGTRLTVT.

V usage is TRBV6-5 and J usage is TRBJ2-7; weak D call: TRBD1 (6 bases). This CDR3 spans 16 amino acids. Germline V gene lookup returns CDR1 MNHEY and CDR2 SVGAGI. Trimming cost V 0 bases and J 3 bases, with 15 bases left between them. CDR3 residues: CASSYSAGTRDYEQYF. Written as DNA, the CDR3 is TGTGCCAGCAGTTACTCAGCAGGGACAAGAGACTACGAGCAGTACTTC.

The rearrangement uses TRBV14 and TRBJ1-6; no clear D. Deletions cut 0 bases from V and 3 bases from J, with 9 bases between. CDR1 is SGHDN and CDR2 is FVKESK in the germline V gene. The CDR3 has 16 amino acids. CDR3 sequence reads: CASSQDEYSYNSPLHF. In DNA, the CDR3 is TGTGCCAGCAGCCAAGATGAGTACAGCTATAATTCACCCCTCCACTTT.

The gene calls are TRBV7-9 and TRBJ2-1; TRBD2 matches 13 bases. The CDR3 contains 17 residues. The ends lost 5 bases at V and 10 bases at J; junction bases unmatched: 14. Germline V gene sequence: CDR1 SEHNR, CDR2 FQNEAQ (reference sequence). CDR3 sequence: CASSNHPLAGGTGEQFF. In DNA form, the CDR3 reads TGTGCCAGCAGCAATCACCCACTAGCGGGGGGGACCGGGGAGCAGTTCTTC.

This sequence joins TRBV6-6 and TRBJ1-1, with TRBD1 matching over 9 bases. Germline assignment: CDR1 MNHNY and CDR2 SVGAGI (reference sequence). There are 13 residues in the CDR3. J gave up 1 base and V 6 bases, and 0 bases lay outside the gene matches. The CDR3 region is CASRDRGNTEAFF. In DNA, the CDR3 is TGTGCCAGCAGGGACAGGGGGAACACTGAAGCTTTCTTT.

The chain carries TRBV11-2 and TRBJ2-4; D possibly corresponds to TRBD2 (5 bases). Per germline, CDR1 SGHAT and CDR2 FQNNGV. The CDR3 consists of 15 residues. The V gene lost 0 bases and the J gene lost 2 bases, with 8 bases spanning the gap. This CDR3 is CASSLERDPKNIQYF. The CDR3, as DNA: TGTGCCAGCAGCTTAGAACGGGATCCCAAAAACATTCAGTACTTC.

The chain employs TRBV18 and TRBJ2-2, with TRBD1 identical over 7 bases. The germline V gene has CDR1 KGHSH and CDR2 LQKENI. The V segment lost 4 bases and the J segment 0 bases; nucleotides outside the gene matches: 5. CDR3 length: 16 amino acids. The CDR3 here is CASSLLTGTNTGELFF. The DNA of the CDR3 is TGTGCCAGCTCACTACTGACAGGGACGAACACCGGGGAGCTGTTTTTT.

This sequence joins TRBV19 and TRBJ1-1, with 7 bases matching TRBD1. Germline V gene sequence: CDR1 LNHDA, CDR2 SQIVND (reference sequence). Trimming took 5 bases from V and 1 from J; bases not matched to a gene: 7. This CDR3 region has 15 residues. The CDR3 spells CASSSHRGRNTEAFF. As DNA, the CDR3 is TGTGCCAGTAGTTCCCACAGGGGTAGGAACACTGAAGCTTTCTTT.

In DNA form, the CDR3 reads TGTGCCAGCAGTACCCCAGGGGTGGGCACTGAAGCTTTCTTT. Amino acid sequence: CASSTPGVGTEAFF. The chain is built from TRBV28 and TRBJ1-1; D is perhaps TRBD1 (6 bases). The ends were cut back, 5 bases at V and 4 bases at J, with 14 bases in the middle. The CDR3 extends over 14 amino acids. Germline values: CDR1 MDHEN, CDR2 SYDVKM.

In nucleotides, the CDR3 is TGCGCCAGCAGCCAAGATCCCGGACTTGACAATGAGCAGTTCTTC. It codes for CASSQDPGLDNEQFF. V is TRBV4-3 and J is TRBJ2-1, with D tentatively TRBD2 (5 bases). The CDR3 runs 15 residues. In germline, CDR1 is LGHNA, CDR2 YSLEER. V gave up 0 bases and J gave up 5 bases, with 11 bases separating them.

The chain recombines TRBV18 with TRBJ2-3; TRBD2 matches at 11 bases. The J segment lost 3 bases and the V segment lost 4 bases, leaving 6 bases of the junction unmatched. Germline CDR1 and CDR2: KGHSH and LQKENI. The CDR3 is 16 residues long. The CDR3 sequence is CASSRGLADGTDTQYF. The CDR3 DNA reads TGTGCCAGCTCACGGGGACTAGCGGATGGGACAGATACGCAGTATTTT.

This clone is a singleton in its sample. J is TRBJ1-5 and V is TRBV30; weak D call: TRBD1 (6 bases). The CDR3 length is 15 residues. The V end lost 0 bases, the J end lost 6 bases, and 15 bases lay between the germline ends. Germline CDR1 reads GTSNPN; CDR2 reads SVGIG (reference sequence). Written as DNA, the CDR3 is TGTGCCTGGAGTGTACTAGGGGGTTACGCTCAGCCCCAGCATTTT. This translates into CAWSVLGGYAQPQHF.

The rearrangement uses TRBV27 and TRBJ2-7; D possibly corresponds to TRBD1 (6 bases). CDR1 and CDR2 from the germline V gene are MNHEY and SMNVEV (reference sequence). The CDR3 consists of 13 residues. Trimming pared 3 bases from V and 4 bases from J, leaving 10 bases between. CDR3 nucleotides: TGTGCCAGCAGTTTGGGTACAGGGTACGAGCAGTACTTC. Protein: CASSLGTGYEQYF.

The CDR3 DNA sequence: TGTGCCAGCAGCTTGGTTGGGACTAGCGGGAGTGCGGGCGGGGAGCTGTTTTTT. Residues: CASSLVGTSGSAGGELFF. The rearrangement joins TRBV5-5 to TRBJ2-2; 14 bases are shared with TRBD2. The V segment lost 0 bases and the J segment 7 bases; nucleotides outside the gene matches: 8. CDR1 SGHKS and CDR2 YYEKEE come from the germline V gene (reference sequence). This CDR3 has 18 amino acids.

The chain uses TRBV28 and TRBJ1-2, with TRBD1 matching 9 bases. This CDR3 comprises 14 residues. Germline trimming cut 10 bases from V and 4 bases from J; bases unmatched to any gene: 10. CDR1 and CDR2 from the germline V gene are MDHEN and SYDVKM. CDR3 DNA: TGTGCCACTGTACAGGGGGCGCAGGGCTATGGCTACACCTTC. Its translation: CATVQGAQGYGYTF.

DNA of the CDR3: TGTGCCACCAGCAGAGATTTACTAGCGGGGGTGAATACGCAGTATTTT. Translation: CATSRDLLAGVNTQYF. The gene calls are TRBV15 and TRBJ2-3; 11 positions match TRBD2. The CDR3 length is 16 residues. Germline CDR1 LNHNV, CDR2 YYDKDF (reference sequence). The V gene end was trimmed by 0 bases and the J gene end by 7 bases; junction bases not matched to a gene: 6.

The V call is TRBV7-3, the J call TRBJ1-1; D unclear. Germline lookup yields CDR1 SGHTA and CDR2 FQGTGA. V dropped 4 bases and J dropped 1 base, with 13 bases sitting between them. The CDR3 consists of 15 residues. The CDR3 nucleotides read TGTGCCAGCAGCTCGGTCCCCCTTGGGAACACTGAAGCTTTCTTT. Translating it yields CASSSVPLGNTEAFF.

The chain has TRBV27 and TRBJ2-3; TRBD1 agrees at 8 bases. Trimming removed 5 bases from V and 1 base from J; junction bases left unmatched: 2. The CDR3 length is 14 residues. Germline CDR1 MNHEY, CDR2 SMNVEV (reference sequence). The CDR3 sequence: CASSVDRGTDTQYF. The CDR3 nucleotides read TGTGCCAGCAGTGTGGACAGGGGCACAGATACGCAGTATTTT.

V usage is TRBV6-5 and J usage is TRBJ2-1; D is unresolved. V dropped 0 bases and J dropped 6 bases, with 12 bases sitting between them. There are 15 residues in the CDR3. The germline V gene encodes CDR1 MNHEY and CDR2 SVGAGI. The DNA of the CDR3 is TGTGCCAGCAGTTACTCTGGAGTCGCCTCCAATGAGCAGTTCTTC. Encoded protein: CASSYSGVASNEQFF.

This clone was detected a few times. The rearrangement links TRBV30 to TRBJ1-1; D possibly corresponds to TRBD1 (5 bases). The length of the CDR3 is 11 residues. The germline V gene encodes CDR1 GTSNPN and CDR2 SVGIG (reference sequence). The ends were cut back, 5 bases at V and 7 bases at J, with 11 bases in the middle. In DNA form, the CDR3 reads TGTGCCTGGCGGATGGGGGGTGAAGCTTTCTTT. Its translation: CAWRMGGEAFF.

The chain combines TRBV2 with TRBJ2-2; 10 positions agree with TRBD2. The CDR3 totals 15 residues. Trimming removed 3 bases from V and 7 bases from J; junction bases left unmatched: 5. Germline V CDR1 and CDR2: SNHLY, FYNNEI. The CDR3 reads CASSDERGGYGELFF. The CDR3 DNA is TGTGCCAGCAGTGATGAGCGGGGGGGCTACGGGGAGCTGTTTTTT.

A note on this clone: No DNA is shown, since the ends of the CDR3 on it are uncertain; the CDR3 is the one TCRdb lists. The V call is TRBV24-1, the J call TRBJ2-7; TRBD2 reflects the table's D call only, with no check against the DNA. The CDR3 has 16 residues if both end residues are counted. Germline assignment: CDR1 KGHDR and CDR2 SFDVKD. CDR3 protein: CATSDPSGRGNHEQYF.

The chain couples TRBV19 to TRBJ1-5, with 9 bases fitting TRBD1. Losses at the gene ends were 4 bases for V and 9 bases for J; bases not matched to a gene: 10. The CDR3 extends over 15 amino acids. Germline CDR1 reads LNHDA; CDR2 reads SQIVND (reference sequence). CDR3 region: CASSRDRVTQGPQHF. In DNA form, the CDR3 reads TGTGCCAGTAGTAGGGACAGGGTCACCCAGGGGCCCCAGCATTTT.